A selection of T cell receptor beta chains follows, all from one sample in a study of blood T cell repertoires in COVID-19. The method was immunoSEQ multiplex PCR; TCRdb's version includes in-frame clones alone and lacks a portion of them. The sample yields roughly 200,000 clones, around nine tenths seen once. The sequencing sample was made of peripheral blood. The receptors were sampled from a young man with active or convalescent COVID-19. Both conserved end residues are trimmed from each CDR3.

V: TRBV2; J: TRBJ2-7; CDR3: ASRIGQISYEQY
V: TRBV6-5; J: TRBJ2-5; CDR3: ASNPGYAETQY
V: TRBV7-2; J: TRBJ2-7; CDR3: ASSLPAGGTHEQY
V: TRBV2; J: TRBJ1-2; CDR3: ASSESTGLYGYT
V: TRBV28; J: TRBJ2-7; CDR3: ASRVPSGRMGSYEQY
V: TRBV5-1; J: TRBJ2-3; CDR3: ASSLTSGSYTDTQY
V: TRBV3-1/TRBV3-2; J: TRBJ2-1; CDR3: ASSQRRDSNNEQF
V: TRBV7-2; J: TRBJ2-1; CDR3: ASSLVPAGGPSDEQF
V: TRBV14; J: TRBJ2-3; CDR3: ASSQDLGDFLQY
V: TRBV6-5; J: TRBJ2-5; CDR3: ASREGTGETQY
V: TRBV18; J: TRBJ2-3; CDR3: ASSPRARRGGRADTQY
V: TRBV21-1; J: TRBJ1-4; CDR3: ASSKNVTGGAREKLF
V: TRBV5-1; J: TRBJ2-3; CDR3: ASSLEADTTDTQY
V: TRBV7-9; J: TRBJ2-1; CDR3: ASSSKTGQKGHSYNEQF
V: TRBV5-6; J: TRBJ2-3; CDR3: ASSFAVRGMSTDTQY
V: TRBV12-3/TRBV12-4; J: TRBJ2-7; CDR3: ASSKGQYEQY
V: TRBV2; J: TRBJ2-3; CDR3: ASSEGLNRYTDTQY
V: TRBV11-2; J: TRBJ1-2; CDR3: ASSGTGGIYGYT
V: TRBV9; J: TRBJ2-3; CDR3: ASSVGIGGQGTDTQY
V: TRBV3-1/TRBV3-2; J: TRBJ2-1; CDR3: ASSLTTWGLAGAGNEQF
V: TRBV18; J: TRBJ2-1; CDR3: ASSRGGPNEQF
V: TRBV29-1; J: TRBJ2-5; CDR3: SVEESGSEETQY
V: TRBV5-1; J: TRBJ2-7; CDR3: ASNRGQGNEQY
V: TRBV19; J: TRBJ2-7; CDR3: ASSIDLSPGYTYEQY
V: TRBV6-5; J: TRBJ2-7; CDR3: ASSQGLREQY
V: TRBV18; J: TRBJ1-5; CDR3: ASSPYTTNQPQH
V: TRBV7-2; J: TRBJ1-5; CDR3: ASSFSGTGGNQPQH
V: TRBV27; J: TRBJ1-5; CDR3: ASSLWAGNQPQH
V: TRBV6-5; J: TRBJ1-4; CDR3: ASSPRGLGEKLF
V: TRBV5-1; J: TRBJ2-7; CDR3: ASSLTGGREQY
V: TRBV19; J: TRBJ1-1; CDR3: ASSIEVGAGTEAF